Below are 6 T cell receptor beta chains sequenced from a single sample in a study of cytomegalovirus exposure and HLA in healthy donors. Libraries were prepared by immunoSEQ multiplex PCR; TCRdb keeps only in-frame clonotypes and omits some of them. Of around 250,000 clones listed, 85% to 90% were seen once; the top ten hold under 0.45%. The sample taken for sequencing was PBMCs. Every receptor here comes from a woman between 18 and 29 years old in good health and CMV-seronegative.

The chain couples TRBV7-2 to TRBJ2-7, with 7 bases aligning to TRBD2. The CDR3 spans 17 residues. V shed 4 bases, J shed 3 bases, and the junction held 15 bases outside the gene matches. Germline assignment: CDR1 SGHTA and CDR2 FQGNSA. Here the CDR3 DNA reads TGTGCCAGCAGCTACCAACCGGGACTACACCTTATCTACGAGCAGTACTTC. This sequence encodes CASSYQPGLHLIYEQYF.

This CDR3 reads CATSRLAGGDTQYF. Here the CDR3 DNA reads TGTGCCACCTCTCGGCTAGCGGGGGGAGATACGCAGTATTTT. This chain connects TRBV19 to TRBJ2-3; the match to TRBD2 covers 11 bases. CDR1 is LNHDA, CDR2 SQIVND, per germline (reference sequence). Germline trimming cut 10 bases from V and 5 bases from J; bases unmatched to any gene: 8. This CDR3 spans 14 amino acids.

This chain connects TRBV11-2 to TRBJ1-4, with D hard to call. The CDR3 is 12 residues long. The germline V and J ends were trimmed by 1 base and 7 bases, with 4 bases remaining between them. The V gene's germline CDR1 is SGHAT and CDR2 FQNNGV. The CDR3 loop is CASSLAREKLFF. CDR3 DNA: TGTGCCAGCAGCTTAGCTCGTGAAAAACTGTTTTTT. The full variable domain, its missing parts supplied by reference TRBV11-2 and TRBJ1-4, is EAGVAQSPRYKIIEKRQSVAFWCNPISGHATLYWYQQILGQGPKLLIQFQNNGVVDDSQLPKDRFSAERLKGVDSTLKIQPAKLEDSAVYLCASSLAREKLFFGSGTQLSVL.

This chain joins TRBV28 and TRBJ2-3; 7 bases are a match to TRBD1. The germline gives CDR1 MDHEN, CDR2 SYDVKM. This CDR3 has 16 residues. J lost 2 bases, V lost 5 bases, and 10 bases had no gene match. CDR3 sequence reads: CASSPLTGTLTDTQYF. The DNA of the CDR3 is TGTGCCAGCAGTCCACTGACAGGGACCCTCACAGATACGCAGTATTTT. The full variable domain, its missing parts supplied by reference TRBV28 and TRBJ2-3, is DVKVTQSSRYLVKRTGEKVFLECVQDMDHENMFWYRQDPGLGLRLIYFSYDVKMKEKGDIPEGYSVSREKKERFSLILESASTNQTSMYLCASSPLTGTLTDTQYFGPGTRLTVL.

The rearrangement joins TRBV19 to TRBJ2-2; TRBD1 agrees at 8 bases. This CDR3 has 18 amino acids. Germline CDR1 is LNHDA and CDR2 is SQIVND (reference sequence). The V and J ends lost 6 bases and 0 bases, in that order; junction bases with no gene match: 12. The CDR3 loop is CASRAAARGRANTGELFF. In nucleotides, the CDR3 is TGTGCCAGTAGAGCCGCAGCCAGGGGGCGAGCGAACACCGGGGAGCTGTTTTTT.

This chain connects TRBV7-9 to TRBJ2-5; 8 bases line up with TRBD1. The CDR3 is made up of 15 amino acids. Germline-derived CDR1 and CDR2 are SEHNR and FQNEAQ (reference sequence). The trim removed 4 bases at V and 5 bases at J, leaving 9 bases unmatched. In DNA form, the CDR3 reads TGTGCCAGCAGCTCGACCTGGACAGGGTTGGAGACCCAGTACTTC. This encodes CASSSTWTGLETQYF.